This T cell receptor beta chain was captured by sequencing in a study of CD8 T cells in Susac syndrome. It was with random hexamers that about 0.45 to 1 ug RNA was reverse transcribed. immunoSEQ multiplex PCR amplified TCR beta CDR3 across 54 Vbeta, 13 Jbeta. TCRdb analysed the immunoSEQ multiplex PCR reads with MiXCR anew, one entry per CDR3 protein. The profile shows fewer than 300,000 distinct CDR3 sequences, approximately 81% of them singletons. The germline CDR1 and CDR2 sequences are MNHEY and SMNVEV (reference sequence). The ends were cut back, 7 bases at V and 3 bases at J, with 12 bases in the middle. This CDR3 contains 14 residues. Control patients had untreated stable or active relapsing-remitting multiple sclerosis by revised McDonald criteria.

This clonotype was obtained from a human donor with multiple sclerosis. Sample: CD8+ T cells from PBMCs. The gene calls are TRBV27 and TRBJ2-2; possibly TRBD2 for D (6 bases). The CDR3 nucleotides are TGTGCCAGCAATGGCGGGAAGGACACCGGGGAGCTGTTTTTT. It codes for CASNGGKDTGELFF.